These T cell receptor beta chains were read from a single sample in a study of cytomegalovirus exposure and HLA in healthy donors. Using immunoSEQ multiplex PCR, the repertoire was profiled, and TCRdb retains in-frame clones only, with some absent. There are 85,000 to 100,000 clones in the sample; about 76% occur only once, and 7% to 9% lies in the top ten. Sequencing was done on a sample of PBMCs. Receptors originate from a man between 35 and 55 years old in good health and CMV-seropositive. Each CDR3 is given with its conserved first and last residue. Each record gives: D gene, V gene, clone size, J gene, CDR3 protein, CDR3 DNA. The D gene is left open where the match is weak. Rows may omit the clone size; those that give it use once, few, many or a size class.

d_call: -
v_call: TRBV29-1
clone_size: -
j_call: TRBJ1-1
cdr3_aa: CSVYGQTGNTEAFF
cdr3_nt: TGCAGCGTATATGGACAGACAGGAAACACTGAAGCTTTCTTT

d_call: -
v_call: TRBV6-4
clone_size: few
j_call: TRBJ1-1
cdr3_aa: CASRSGGEDPEAFF
cdr3_nt: TGTGCCAGCCGGTCCGGGGGGGAGGATCCTGAAGCTTTCTTT

d_call: -
v_call: TRBV30
clone_size: -
j_call: TRBJ2-3
cdr3_aa: CAWLGALGTDTQYF
cdr3_nt: TGTGCCTGGTTAGGGGCTCTTGGCACAGATACGCAGTATTTT

d_call: -
v_call: TRBV9
clone_size: -
j_call: TRBJ2-1
cdr3_aa: CASSADSYNEQFF
cdr3_nt: TGTGCCAGCAGTGCAGATTCCTACAATGAGCAGTTCTTC

d_call: TRBD2
v_call: TRBV23-1
clone_size: -
j_call: TRBJ2-1
cdr3_aa: CASSQSTSGAYNEQFF
cdr3_nt: TGCGCCAGCAGTCAATCGACTAGCGGAGCCTACAATGAGCAGTTCTTC

d_call: -
v_call: TRBV29-1
clone_size: -
j_call: TRBJ1-1
cdr3_aa: CSASQVNTEAFF
cdr3_nt: TGCAGCGCCTCACAGGTGAACACTGAAGCTTTCTTT

d_call: -
v_call: TRBV18
clone_size: -
j_call: TRBJ2-6
cdr3_aa: CASSGSSGANVLTF
cdr3_nt: TGTGCCAGCTCCGGTAGCTCTGGGGCCAACGTCCTGACTTTC

d_call: -
v_call: TRBV6-5
clone_size: -
j_call: TRBJ2-5
cdr3_aa: CASSRDSDQETQYF
cdr3_nt: TGTGCCAGCAGCCGCGACAGCGACCAAGAGACCCAGTACTTC

d_call: -
v_call: TRBV18
clone_size: -
j_call: TRBJ2-5
cdr3_aa: CASSPKLERPSGETQYF
cdr3_nt: TGTGCCAGCTCACCGAAGCTAGAAAGACCCTCAGGGGAGACCCAGTACTTC

d_call: -
v_call: TRBV7-9
clone_size: few
j_call: TRBJ2-1
cdr3_aa: CASSLGVGSAGSNEQFF
cdr3_nt: TGTGCCAGCAGCTTAGGGGTTGGGTCGGCGGGATCGAATGAGCAGTTCTTC

d_call: TRBD2
v_call: TRBV11-2
clone_size: -
j_call: TRBJ2-3
cdr3_aa: CASSLGTSGRWEDTQYF
cdr3_nt: TGTGCCAGCAGCCTGGGGACTAGCGGGAGGTGGGAAGATACGCAGTATTTT

d_call: -
v_call: TRBV5-1
clone_size: few
j_call: TRBJ1-2
cdr3_aa: CASSLAGGNYGYTF
cdr3_nt: TGCGCCAGCAGCTTGGCGGGGGGCAACTATGGCTACACCTTC

d_call: TRBD2
v_call: TRBV7-9
clone_size: -
j_call: TRBJ2-7
cdr3_aa: CASSFGGPTSGDEQYF
cdr3_nt: TGTGCCAGCAGCTTCGGGGGACCGACTAGCGGGGACGAGCAGTACTTC

d_call: -
v_call: TRBV4-1
clone_size: -
j_call: TRBJ2-3
cdr3_aa: CASSQVFLSTDTQYF
cdr3_nt: TGCGCCAGCAGCCAAGTTTTCCTAAGCACAGATACGCAGTATTTT

d_call: TRBD1
v_call: TRBV10-3
clone_size: -
j_call: TRBJ2-3
cdr3_aa: CAISVGQDTDTQYF
cdr3_nt: TGTGCCATCAGTGTCGGACAGGACACAGATACGCAGTATTTT

d_call: -
v_call: TRBV7-2
clone_size: -
j_call: TRBJ2-1
cdr3_aa: CASSFLPIEQFF
cdr3_nt: TGTGCCAGCAGCTTTCTACCGATTGAGCAGTTCTTC

d_call: TRBD1
v_call: TRBV10-3
clone_size: -
j_call: TRBJ2-7
cdr3_aa: CAISAGQGSSYEQYF
cdr3_nt: TGTGCCATCAGTGCGGGACAGGGTTCATCCTACGAGCAGTACTTC

d_call: -
v_call: TRBV14
clone_size: -
j_call: TRBJ2-1
cdr3_aa: CASSQARYNEQFF
cdr3_nt: TGTGCCAGCAGCCAAGCCAGATACAATGAGCAGTTCTTC

d_call: -
v_call: TRBV4-3
clone_size: -
j_call: TRBJ2-7
cdr3_aa: CASSQGEVGSGYEQYF
cdr3_nt: TGCGCCAGCAGCCAAGGGGAAGTCGGGAGTGGTTACGAGCAGTACTTC

d_call: TRBD2
v_call: TRBV9
clone_size: -
j_call: TRBJ2-3
cdr3_aa: CASSIPLAGITDTQYF
cdr3_nt: TGTGCCAGCAGCATCCCACTAGCGGGGATCACAGATACGCAGTATTTT

d_call: -
v_call: TRBV10-3
clone_size: -
j_call: TRBJ2-7
cdr3_aa: CAISTVSYEQYF
cdr3_nt: TGTGCCATCAGTACAGTCTCCTACGAGCAGTACTTC

d_call: TRBD2
v_call: TRBV19
clone_size: -
j_call: TRBJ2-7
cdr3_aa: CASSTLPSGRTHYEQYF
cdr3_nt: TGTGCCAGTAGTACCCTCCCTAGCGGGAGGACACACTACGAGCAGTACTTC

d_call: TRBD2
v_call: TRBV2
clone_size: -
j_call: TRBJ2-3
cdr3_aa: CASSGLAGGTDTQYF
cdr3_nt: TGTGCCAGCAGCGGACTAGCGGGAGGCACAGATACGCAGTATTTT

d_call: TRBD2
v_call: TRBV4-2
clone_size: -
j_call: TRBJ2-3
cdr3_aa: CASSQEPSGGVGTDTQYF
cdr3_nt: TGTGCCAGCAGCCAAGAGCCTAGCGGGGGGGTGGGCACAGATACGCAGTATTTT

d_call: -
v_call: TRBV27
clone_size: -
j_call: TRBJ1-4
cdr3_aa: CASSLKSGRNEKLFF
cdr3_nt: TGTGCCAGCAGTTTGAAGTCAGGGCGTAATGAAAAACTGTTTTTT

d_call: TRBD2
v_call: TRBV2
clone_size: -
j_call: TRBJ2-2
cdr3_aa: CASRLAGTNTGELFF
cdr3_nt: TGTGCCAGCCGACTAGCGGGGACAAACACCGGGGAGCTGTTTTTT

d_call: TRBD1
v_call: TRBV9
clone_size: -
j_call: TRBJ1-2
cdr3_aa: CASSVGDRANYGYTF
cdr3_nt: TGTGCCAGCAGCGTAGGGGACAGGGCAAACTATGGCTACACCTTC

d_call: -
v_call: TRBV19
clone_size: -
j_call: TRBJ2-5
cdr3_aa: CASSPSISLEGVETQYF
cdr3_nt: TGTGCCAGTAGCCCCTCTATTTCTCTGGAGGGAGTAGAGACCCAGTACTTC

d_call: -
v_call: TRBV5-1
clone_size: -
j_call: TRBJ1-1
cdr3_aa: CASSLKRGTEAFF
cdr3_nt: TGCGCCAGCAGCTTGAAAAGGGGCACTGAAGCTTTCTTT

d_call: TRBD2
v_call: TRBV5-4
clone_size: -
j_call: TRBJ2-5
cdr3_aa: CASSSLAEETQYF
cdr3_nt: TGTGCCAGCAGCTCCCTAGCGGAAGAGACCCAGTACTTC

d_call: TRBD2
v_call: TRBV7-9
clone_size: -
j_call: TRBJ2-7
cdr3_aa: CASSLGLAGTYYEQYF
cdr3_nt: TGTGCCAGCAGCTTAGGTCTAGCGGGAACATACTACGAGCAGTACTTC

d_call: TRBD1
v_call: TRBV6-1
clone_size: -
j_call: TRBJ2-1
cdr3_aa: CASGWDSSYNEQFF
cdr3_nt: TGTGCCAGCGGTTGGGACAGCTCCTACAATGAGCAGTTCTTC

d_call: -
v_call: TRBV6-5
clone_size: -
j_call: TRBJ2-4
cdr3_aa: CARKERLTGCIQYF
cdr3_nt: TGTGCCCGCAAGGAGCGGCTGACGGGATGCATTCAGTACTTC

d_call: TRBD1
v_call: TRBV6-1
clone_size: -
j_call: TRBJ1-1
cdr3_aa: CASRAGTGGTEAFF
cdr3_nt: TGTGCCAGCAGGGCCGGGACAGGGGGCACTGAAGCTTTCTTT

d_call: -
v_call: TRBV7-9
clone_size: -
j_call: TRBJ1-1
cdr3_aa: CASSSSSDTEAFF
cdr3_nt: TGTGCCAGCAGCTCATCCAGCGACACTGAAGCTTTCTTT

d_call: TRBD2
v_call: TRBV4-1
clone_size: -
j_call: TRBJ2-1
cdr3_aa: CASSQVTSGRANEQFF
cdr3_nt: TGCGCCAGCAGCCAAGTTACTAGCGGGAGGGCGAATGAGCAGTTCTTC

d_call: TRBD2
v_call: TRBV7-8
clone_size: -
j_call: TRBJ2-1
cdr3_aa: CASSLRRLAAVWDNEQFF
cdr3_nt: TGTGCCAGCAGCTTAAGGCGACTAGCTGCCGTATGGGACAATGAGCAGTTCTTC

d_call: TRBD1
v_call: TRBV5-1
clone_size: -
j_call: TRBJ1-1
cdr3_aa: CASSSGQGALTEAFF
cdr3_nt: TGCGCCAGCAGCTCAGGACAGGGGGCGTTAACTGAAGCTTTCTTT

d_call: TRBD2
v_call: TRBV19
clone_size: -
j_call: TRBJ2-3
cdr3_aa: CASSMGTSGTHTDTQYF
cdr3_nt: TGTGCCAGTAGCATGGGGACTAGCGGGACACACACAGATACGCAGTATTTT

d_call: -
v_call: TRBV5-4
clone_size: -
j_call: TRBJ1-2
cdr3_aa: CASSPGQNPNYGYTF
cdr3_nt: TGTGCCAGCAGCCCTGGACAGAACCCTAACTATGGCTACACCTTC

d_call: TRBD1
v_call: TRBV18
clone_size: -
j_call: TRBJ1-5
cdr3_aa: CASSPRGRGDQPQHF
cdr3_nt: TGTGCCAGCTCACCAAGGGGGCGCGGAGACCAGCCCCAGCATTTT

d_call: TRBD1
v_call: TRBV29-1
clone_size: -
j_call: TRBJ2-7
cdr3_aa: CSVEGQGSSYEQYF
cdr3_nt: TGCAGCGTTGAAGGACAGGGAAGCTCCTACGAGCAGTACTTC

d_call: -
v_call: TRBV9
clone_size: -
j_call: TRBJ1-5
cdr3_aa: CASSVGTAGGQPQHF
cdr3_nt: TGTGCCAGCAGCGTAGGGACAGCGGGGGGTCAGCCCCAGCATTTT

d_call: TRBD2
v_call: TRBV6-5
clone_size: -
j_call: TRBJ2-3
cdr3_aa: CASSIAGGQDTQYF
cdr3_nt: TGTGCCAGCAGTATAGCGGGGGGGCAAGATACGCAGTATTTT